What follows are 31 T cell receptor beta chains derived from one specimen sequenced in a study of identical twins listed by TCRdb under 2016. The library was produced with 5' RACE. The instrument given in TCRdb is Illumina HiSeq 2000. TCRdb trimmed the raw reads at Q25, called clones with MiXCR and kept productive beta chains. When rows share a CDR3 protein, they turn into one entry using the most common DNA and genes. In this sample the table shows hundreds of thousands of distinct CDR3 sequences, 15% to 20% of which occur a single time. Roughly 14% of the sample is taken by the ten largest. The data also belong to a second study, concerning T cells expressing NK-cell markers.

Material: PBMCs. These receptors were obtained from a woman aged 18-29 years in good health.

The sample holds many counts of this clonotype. The CDR3 sequence is CASSRDYNEQFF. CDR3 bases: TGCGCCAGCAGCCGGGACTACAATGAGCAGTTCTTC. The J gene is TRBJ2-1, the V gene TRBV10-2, with TRBD2 as a possible D gene (5 bases). The ends were cut back, 6 bases at V and 3 bases at J, with 6 bases in the middle. Germline CDR1 is WSHSY and CDR2 is SAAADI. CDR3 length equals 12 residues.

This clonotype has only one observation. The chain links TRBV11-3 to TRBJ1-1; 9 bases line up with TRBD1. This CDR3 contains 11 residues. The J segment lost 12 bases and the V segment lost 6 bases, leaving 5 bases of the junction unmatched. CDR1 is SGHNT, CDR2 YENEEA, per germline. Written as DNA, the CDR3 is TGTGCCAGCAGAGGACAGGGGATAACTTTCTTT. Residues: CASRGQGITFF. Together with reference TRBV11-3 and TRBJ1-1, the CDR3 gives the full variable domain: EAGVVQSPRYKIIEKKQPVAFWCNPISGHNTLYWYLQNLGQGPELLIRYENEEAVDDSQLPKDRFSAERLKGVDSTLKIQPAELGDSAVYLCASRGQGITFFGQGTRLTVV.

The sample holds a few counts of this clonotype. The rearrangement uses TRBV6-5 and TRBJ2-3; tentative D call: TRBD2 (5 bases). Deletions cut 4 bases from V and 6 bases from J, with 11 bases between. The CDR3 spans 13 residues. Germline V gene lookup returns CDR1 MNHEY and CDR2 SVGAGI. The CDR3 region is CASSFDGMDTQYF. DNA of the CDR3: TGTGCCAGCAGTTTCGACGGGATGGATACGCAGTATTTT.

Here the CDR3 reads CASTGDYGYTF. CDR3 coding DNA: TGTGCCAGCACCGGAGACTATGGCTACACCTTC. V is TRBV2 and J is TRBJ1-2; D not resolved. This CDR3 is built from 11 residues. The V gene lost 7 bases and the J gene lost 3 bases, with 6 bases spanning the gap. Germline V gene data show CDR1 as SNHLY and CDR2 as FYNNEI.

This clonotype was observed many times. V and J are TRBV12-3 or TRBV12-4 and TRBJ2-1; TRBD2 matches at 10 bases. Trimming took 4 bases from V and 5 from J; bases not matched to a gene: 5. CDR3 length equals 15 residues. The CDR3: CASSSSGRAHNEQFF. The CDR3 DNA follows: TGTGCCAGCAGTTCCAGCGGGAGGGCCCACAATGAGCAGTTCTTC.

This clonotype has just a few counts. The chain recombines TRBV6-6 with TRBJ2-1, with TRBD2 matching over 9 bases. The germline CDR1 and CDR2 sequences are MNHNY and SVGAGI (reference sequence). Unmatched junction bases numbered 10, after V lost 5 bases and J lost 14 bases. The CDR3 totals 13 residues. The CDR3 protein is CASSTPGERGEFF. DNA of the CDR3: TGTGCCAGCAGTACCCCGGGAGAGCGGGGGGAGTTCTTC.

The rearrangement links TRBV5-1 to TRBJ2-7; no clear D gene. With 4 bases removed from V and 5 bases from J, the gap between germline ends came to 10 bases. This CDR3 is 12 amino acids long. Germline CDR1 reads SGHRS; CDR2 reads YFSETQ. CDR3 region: CASSDPFDEQYF. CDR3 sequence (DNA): TGCGCCAGCAGCGATCCCTTCGACGAGCAGTACTTC. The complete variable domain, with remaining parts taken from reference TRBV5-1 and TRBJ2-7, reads KAGVTQTPRYLIKTRGQQVTLSCSPISGHRSVSWYQQTPGQGLQFLFEYFSETQRNKGNFPGRFSGRQFSNSRSEMNVSTLELGDSALYLCASSDPFDEQYFGPGTRLTVT.

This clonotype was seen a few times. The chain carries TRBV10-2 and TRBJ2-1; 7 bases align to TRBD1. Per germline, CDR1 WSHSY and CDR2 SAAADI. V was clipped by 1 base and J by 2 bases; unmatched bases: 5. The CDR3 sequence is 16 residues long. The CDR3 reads CASSEWTGLAYNEQFF. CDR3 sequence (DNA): TGCGCCAGCAGTGAGTGGACAGGCTTGGCCTACAATGAGCAGTTCTTC.

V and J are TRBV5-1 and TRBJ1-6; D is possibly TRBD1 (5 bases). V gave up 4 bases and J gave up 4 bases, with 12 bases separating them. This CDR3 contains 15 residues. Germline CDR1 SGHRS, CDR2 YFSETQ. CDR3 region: CASSDSTVYNSPLHF. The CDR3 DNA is TGCGCCAGCAGCGATTCGACAGTTTATAATTCACCCCTCCACTTT.

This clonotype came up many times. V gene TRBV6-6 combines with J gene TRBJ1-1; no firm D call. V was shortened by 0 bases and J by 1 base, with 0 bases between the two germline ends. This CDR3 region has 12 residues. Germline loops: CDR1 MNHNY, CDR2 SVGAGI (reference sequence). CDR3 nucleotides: TGTGCCAGCAGTTACTCGAACACTGAAGCTTTCTTT. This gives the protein CASSYSNTEAFF.

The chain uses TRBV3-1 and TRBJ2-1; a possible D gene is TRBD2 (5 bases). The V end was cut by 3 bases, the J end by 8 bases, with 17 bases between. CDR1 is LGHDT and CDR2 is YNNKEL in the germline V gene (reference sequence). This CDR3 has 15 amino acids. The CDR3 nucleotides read TGTGCCAGCAGCCACCTGGACCCAAACGGGGATGAGCAGTTCTTC. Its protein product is CASSHLDPNGDEQFF.

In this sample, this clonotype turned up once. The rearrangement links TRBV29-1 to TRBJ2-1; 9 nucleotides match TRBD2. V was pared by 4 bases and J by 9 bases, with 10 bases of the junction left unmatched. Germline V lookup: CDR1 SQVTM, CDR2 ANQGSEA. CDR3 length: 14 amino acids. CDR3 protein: CSVGGVAGVGEQFF. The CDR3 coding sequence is TGCAGCGTTGGGGGAGTAGCGGGAGTCGGTGAGCAGTTCTTC.

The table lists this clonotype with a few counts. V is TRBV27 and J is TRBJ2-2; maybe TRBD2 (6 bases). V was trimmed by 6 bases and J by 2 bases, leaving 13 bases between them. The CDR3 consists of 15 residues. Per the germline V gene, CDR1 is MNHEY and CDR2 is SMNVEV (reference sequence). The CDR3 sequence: CASRPGTFNTGELFF. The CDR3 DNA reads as TGTGCCAGCAGACCCGGGACTTTTAACACCGGGGAGCTGTTTTTT.

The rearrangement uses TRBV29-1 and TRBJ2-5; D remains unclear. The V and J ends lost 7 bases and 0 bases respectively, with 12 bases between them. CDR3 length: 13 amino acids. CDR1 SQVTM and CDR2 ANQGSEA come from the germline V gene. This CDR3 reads CSANSLHQETQYF. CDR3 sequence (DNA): TGCAGCGCGAACAGTCTACACCAAGAGACCCAGTACTTC.

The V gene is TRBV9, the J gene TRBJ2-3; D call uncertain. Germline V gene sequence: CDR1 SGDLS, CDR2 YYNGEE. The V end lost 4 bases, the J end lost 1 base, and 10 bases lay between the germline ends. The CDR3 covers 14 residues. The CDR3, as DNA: TGTGCCAGCAGCATCCTACCTCGCACAGATACGCAGTATTTT. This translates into CASSILPRTDTQYF.

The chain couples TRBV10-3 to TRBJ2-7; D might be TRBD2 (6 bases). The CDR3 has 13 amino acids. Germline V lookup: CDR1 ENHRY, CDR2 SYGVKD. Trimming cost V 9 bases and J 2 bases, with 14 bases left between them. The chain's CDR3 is CAMAGREAYEQYF. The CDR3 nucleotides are TGTGCCATGGCTGGTAGGGAGGCCTACGAGCAGTACTTC.

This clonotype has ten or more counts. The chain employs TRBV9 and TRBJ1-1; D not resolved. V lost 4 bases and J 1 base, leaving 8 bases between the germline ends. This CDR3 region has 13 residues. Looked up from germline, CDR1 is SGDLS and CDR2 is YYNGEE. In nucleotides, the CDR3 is TGTGCCAGCAGCCCCCAGGCGAACACTGAAGCTTTCTTT. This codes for CASSPQANTEAFF.

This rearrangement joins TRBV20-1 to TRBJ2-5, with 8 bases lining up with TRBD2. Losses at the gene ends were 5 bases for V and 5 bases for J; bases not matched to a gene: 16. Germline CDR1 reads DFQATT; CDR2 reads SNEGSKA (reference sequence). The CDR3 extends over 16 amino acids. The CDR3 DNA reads TGCAGTGCTGACACCAGCGGGGGCGTCCCCAGGGAGACCCAGTACTTC. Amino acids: CSADTSGGVPRETQYF.

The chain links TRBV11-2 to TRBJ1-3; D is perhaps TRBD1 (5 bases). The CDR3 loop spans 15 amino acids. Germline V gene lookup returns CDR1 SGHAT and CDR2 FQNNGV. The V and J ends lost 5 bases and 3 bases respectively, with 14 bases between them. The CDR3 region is CASSPLGQSGNTIYF. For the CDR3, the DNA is TGTGCCAGCAGCCCCCTAGGACAAAGTGGAAACACCATATATTTT. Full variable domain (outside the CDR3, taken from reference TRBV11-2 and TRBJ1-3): EAGVAQSPRYKIIEKRQSVAFWCNPISGHATLYWYQQILGQGPKLLIQFQNNGVVDDSQLPKDRFSAERLKGVDSTLKIQPAKLEDSAVYLCASSPLGQSGNTIYFGEGSWLTVV.

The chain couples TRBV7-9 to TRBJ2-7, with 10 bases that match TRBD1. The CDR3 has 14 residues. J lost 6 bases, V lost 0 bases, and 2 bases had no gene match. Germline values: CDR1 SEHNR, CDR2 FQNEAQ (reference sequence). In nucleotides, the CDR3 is TGTGCCAGCAGCTTAGCTGGGACAGGGGTCGAGCAGTACTTC. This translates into CASSLAGTGVEQYF.

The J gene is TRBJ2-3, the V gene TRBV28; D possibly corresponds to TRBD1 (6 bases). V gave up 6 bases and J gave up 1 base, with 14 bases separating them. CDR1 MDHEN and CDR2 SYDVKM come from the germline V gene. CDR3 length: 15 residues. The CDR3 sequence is CASSPGHGRTDTQYF. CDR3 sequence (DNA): TGTGCCAGCAGCCCGGGACACGGGCGCACAGATACGCAGTATTTT. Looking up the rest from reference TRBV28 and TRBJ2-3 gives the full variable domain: DVKVTQSSRYLVKRTGEKVFLECVQDMDHENMFWYRQDPGLGLRLIYFSYDVKMKEKGDIPEGYSVSREKKERFSLILESASTNQTSMYLCASSPGHGRTDTQYFGPGTRLTVL.

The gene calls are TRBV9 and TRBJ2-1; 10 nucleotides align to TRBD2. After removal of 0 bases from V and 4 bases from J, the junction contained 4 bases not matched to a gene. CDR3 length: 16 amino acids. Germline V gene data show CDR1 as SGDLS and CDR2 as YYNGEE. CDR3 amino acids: CASSVEELAGYNEQFF. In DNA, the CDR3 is TGTGCCAGCAGCGTAGAGGAACTAGCGGGGTACAATGAGCAGTTCTTC.

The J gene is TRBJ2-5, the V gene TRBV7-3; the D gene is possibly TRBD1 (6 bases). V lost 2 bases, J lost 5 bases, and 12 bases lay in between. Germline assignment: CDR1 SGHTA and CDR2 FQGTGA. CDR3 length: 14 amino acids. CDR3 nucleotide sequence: TGTGCCAGCAGCTTAGGGGGCGGTTGGGAGACCCAGTACTTC. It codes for CASSLGGGWETQYF.

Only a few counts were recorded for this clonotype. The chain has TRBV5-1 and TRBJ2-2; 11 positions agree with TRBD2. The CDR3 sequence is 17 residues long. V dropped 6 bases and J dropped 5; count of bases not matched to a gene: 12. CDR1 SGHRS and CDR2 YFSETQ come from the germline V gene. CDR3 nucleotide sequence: TGCGCCAGCACCGCCCTGGCTAGCGGGAGGTCGACCGGGGAGCTGTTTTTT. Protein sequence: CASTALASGRSTGELFF.

CDR3 nucleotide sequence: TGCAGCGTTGCCGGCCTTTTAGAAGCTTTCTTT. Residues: CSVAGLLEAFF. The chain recombines TRBV29-1 with TRBJ1-1, with D unresolved. Germline-derived CDR1 and CDR2 are SQVTM and ANQGSEA. V gave up 4 bases and J gave up 8 bases, with 11 bases separating them. This CDR3 comprises 11 residues. Combining the CDR3 with reference TRBV29-1 and TRBJ1-1 gives the whole variable domain SAVISQKPSRDICQRGTSLTIQCQVDSQVTMMFWYRQQPGQSLTLIATANQGSEATYESGFVIDKFPISRPNLTFSTLTVSNMSPEDSSIYLCSVAGLLEAFFGQGTRLTVV.

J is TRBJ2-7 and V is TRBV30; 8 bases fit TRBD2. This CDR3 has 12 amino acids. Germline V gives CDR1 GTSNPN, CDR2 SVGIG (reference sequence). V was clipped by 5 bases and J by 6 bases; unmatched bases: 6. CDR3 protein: CAWGTSSREQYF. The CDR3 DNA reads TGTGCCTGGGGGACTAGTTCCCGCGAGCAGTACTTC.

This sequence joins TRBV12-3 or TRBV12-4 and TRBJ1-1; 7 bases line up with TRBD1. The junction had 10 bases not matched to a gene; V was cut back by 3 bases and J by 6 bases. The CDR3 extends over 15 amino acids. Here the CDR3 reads CASSFQGVGFAEAFF. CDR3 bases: TGTGCCAGCAGTTTTCAGGGGGTGGGATTTGCTGAAGCTTTCTTT.

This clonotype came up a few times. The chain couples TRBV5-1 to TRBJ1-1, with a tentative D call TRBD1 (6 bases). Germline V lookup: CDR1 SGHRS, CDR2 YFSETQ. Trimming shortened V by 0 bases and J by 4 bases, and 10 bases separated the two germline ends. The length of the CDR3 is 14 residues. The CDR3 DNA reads TGCGCCAGCAGCTTGGGGGCAGGGGTCACTGAAGCTTTCTTT. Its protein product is CASSLGAGVTEAFF.

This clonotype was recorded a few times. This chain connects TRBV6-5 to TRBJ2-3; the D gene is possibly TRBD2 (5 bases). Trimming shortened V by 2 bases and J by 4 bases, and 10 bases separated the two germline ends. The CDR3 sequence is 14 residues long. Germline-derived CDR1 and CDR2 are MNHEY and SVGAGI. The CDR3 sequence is CASSYRTQADTQYF. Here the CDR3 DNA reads TGTGCCAGCAGTTACAGGACTCAGGCAGATACGCAGTATTTT.

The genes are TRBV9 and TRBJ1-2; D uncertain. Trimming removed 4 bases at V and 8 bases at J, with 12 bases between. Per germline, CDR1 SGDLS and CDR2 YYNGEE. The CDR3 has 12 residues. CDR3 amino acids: CASSPPGVGYTF. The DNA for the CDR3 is TGTGCCAGCAGCCCCCCTGGGGTGGGCTACACCTTC. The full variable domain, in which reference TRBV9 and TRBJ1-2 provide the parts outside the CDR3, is DSGVTQTPKHLITATGQRVTLRCSPRSGDLSVYWYQQSLDQGLQFLIQYYNGEERAKGNILERFSAQQFPDLHSELNLSSLELGDSALYFCASSPPGVGYTFGSGTRLTVV.

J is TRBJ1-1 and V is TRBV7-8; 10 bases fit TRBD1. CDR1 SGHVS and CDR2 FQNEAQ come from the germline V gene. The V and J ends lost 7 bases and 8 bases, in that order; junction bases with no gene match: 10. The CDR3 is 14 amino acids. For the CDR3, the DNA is TGTGCCAGCAAACGGGACAGGGGAACTCCCGAAGCTTTCTTT. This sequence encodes CASKRDRGTPEAFF.